The 8 T cell receptor beta chains given below trace back to one sample, sequenced in a study of OX40 agonist ivuxolimab in advanced cancers. The library came from the immunoSEQ multiplex PCR assay. TCRdb's version of the immuneACCESS table is confined to in-frame rearrangements and falls short of the full clone set. An unresolved V gene accounts for under half of the shortfall where checked; the remainder is of unknown origin. For this sample the table gives approximately 100,000 clones, of which over 75% were detected only once. The ten largest clones add up to 3.5% to 4% of the sample. The sequenced sample was CD4+ or CD8+ T cells sorted from blood, obtained in a trial of the OX40 agonist ivuxolimab. These receptors were obtained from an adult with an advanced solid tumor such as melanoma, head and neck, liver or kidney cancer.

The chain employs TRBV4-3 and TRBJ1-5; D gene ambiguous. This CDR3 is built from 15 residues. The ends were cut back, 0 bases at V and 6 bases at J, with 12 bases in the middle. Germline lookup yields CDR1 LGHNA and CDR2 YSLEER. The CDR3, as DNA: TGCGCCAGCAGCCAAGATCACTCGGGGATTCAGCCCCAGCATTTT. This encodes CASSQDHSGIQPQHF.

The V and J genes are TRBV7-9 and TRBJ1-3; D unresolved. The ends were cut back, 5 bases at V and 0 bases at J, with 11 bases in the middle. The CDR3 spans 15 residues. The germline V gene has CDR1 SEHNR and CDR2 FQNEAQ (reference sequence). CDR3 sequence (DNA): TGTGCCAGCAGCCCCGACGGACGCTCTGGAAACACCATATATTTT. This sequence encodes CASSPDGRSGNTIYF.

There are a few counts of this clone. The chain links TRBV20-1 to TRBJ2-3; D is ambiguous. CDR3 size: 11 residues. Trimming left V 3 bases short and J 6 bases short, with 7 bases between. Looked up from germline, CDR1 is DFQATT and CDR2 is SNEGSKA (reference sequence). The DNA for the CDR3 is TGCAGTGCTAGGGGCGTGGATACGCAGTATTTT. Translated: CSARGVDTQYF.

This rearrangement joins TRBV7-9 to TRBJ2-1; D is perhaps TRBD2 (5 bases). The V end was cut by 1 base, the J end by 14 bases, with 12 bases between. Germline lookup yields CDR1 SEHNR and CDR2 FQNEAQ (reference sequence). The CDR3 length is 12 residues. CDR3 sequence (DNA): TGTGCCAGCAGCTTAGATGCCTTCGGGAAGTTCTTC. Its protein product is CASSLDAFGKFF.

A single count supports this clone. The V call is TRBV14, the J call TRBJ2-3, with no clear D. CDR3 length equals 14 residues. Trimming left V 3 bases short and J 8 bases short, with 15 bases between. Germline CDR1 reads SGHDN; CDR2 reads FVKESK. The CDR3 protein is CASSQSGRQATQYF. The CDR3 DNA reads as TGTGCCAGCAGCCAGTCCGGACGGCAGGCTACGCAGTATTTT.

The chain has TRBV19 and TRBJ2-1; D possibly matches TRBD1 or TRBD2 (6 bases each). This CDR3 is built from 14 residues. Deletions cut 3 bases from V and 7 bases from J, with 13 bases between. Germline V gives CDR1 LNHDA, CDR2 SQIVND (reference sequence). In DNA, the CDR3 is TGTGCCAGTAGTATCCTCGGGGGCCAAAATGAGCAGTTCTTC. Translating it yields CASSILGGQNEQFF.

This clone was detected a few times. The V call is TRBV21-1, the J call TRBJ1-2; the D call of TRBD1 is as the table states it, not checked on the DNA. TRBV21-1 is termed a pseudogene. This CDR3 comprises 22 residues. CDR3: CASSKRTKGEWGPNRLGYGYTF. As DNA, the CDR3 is TGTGCCAGCAGCAAAAGGACAAAAGGCGAATGGGGGCCGAACCGTCTAGGCTATGGCTACACCTTC.

The V gene is TRBV18, the J gene TRBJ1-1; D remains unclear. Germline V lookup: CDR1 KGHSH, CDR2 LQKENI. CDR3 size: 14 residues. Trimming removed 2 bases at V and 0 bases at J, with 7 bases between. This CDR3 is CASSPADMNTEAFF. CDR3 nucleotides: TGTGCCAGCTCACCAGCAGACATGAACACTGAAGCTTTCTTT. Full variable domain (outside the CDR3, taken from reference TRBV18 and TRBJ1-1): NAGVMQNPRHLVRRRGQEARLRCSPMKGHSHVYWYRQLPEEGLKFMVYLQKENIIDESGMPKERFSAEFPKEGPSILRIQQVVRGDSAAYFCASSPADMNTEAFFGQGTRLTVV.